This T cell receptor (beta chain) is from a study of graft-versus-host responses after intestinal transplantation. Only in-frame clones appear in the TCRdb table, and some are missing; sequencing was by immunoSEQ multiplex PCR. The repertoire holds about 90,000 clones, 80% to 95% seen once, with around 1.1% in the top ten. The CDR3 is 11 amino acids. The germline V gene encodes CDR1 SNHLY and CDR2 FYNNEI. Trimming shortened V by 10 bases and J by 8 bases, and 14 bases separated the two germline ends. In regard to this clone: The antigen remains undetermined.

The TCR comes from a human donor who was the organ donor for an intestinal transplant. Sequencing was performed on unstimulated CD8+ T cells sorted from spleen or lymph node cells, taken before transplant. The chain joins TRBV2 to TRBJ1-2; a possible D gene is TRBD1 (5 bases). The CDR3 DNA sequence: TGTGCCACCGCCGGGGGGAGGGGCTACACCTTC. It encodes CATAGGRGYTF.